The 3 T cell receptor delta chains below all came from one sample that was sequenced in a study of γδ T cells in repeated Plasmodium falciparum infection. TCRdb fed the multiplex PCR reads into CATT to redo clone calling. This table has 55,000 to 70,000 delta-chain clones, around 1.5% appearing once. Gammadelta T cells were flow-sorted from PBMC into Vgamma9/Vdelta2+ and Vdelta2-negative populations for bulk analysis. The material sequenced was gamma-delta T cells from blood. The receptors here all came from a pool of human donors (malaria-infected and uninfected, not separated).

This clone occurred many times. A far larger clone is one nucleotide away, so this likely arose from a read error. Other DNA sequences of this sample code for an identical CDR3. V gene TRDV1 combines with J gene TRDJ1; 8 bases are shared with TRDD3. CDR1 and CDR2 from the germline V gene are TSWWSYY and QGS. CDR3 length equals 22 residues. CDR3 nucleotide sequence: TGTGCTCTGGGGGAACTAAGACTGACCTTCTGGGGGAAAACTAGCTACACCGATAAACTCATCTTT. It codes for CALGELRLTFWGKTSYTDKLIF.

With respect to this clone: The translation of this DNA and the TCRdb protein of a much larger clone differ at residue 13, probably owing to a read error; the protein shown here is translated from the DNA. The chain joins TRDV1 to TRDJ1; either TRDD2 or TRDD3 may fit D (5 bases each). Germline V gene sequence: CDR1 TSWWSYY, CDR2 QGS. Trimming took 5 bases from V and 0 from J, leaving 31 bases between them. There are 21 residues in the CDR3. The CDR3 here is CALGPQGRFLPLVMYTDKLIF. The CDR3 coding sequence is TGTGCTCTTGGGCCTCAAGGGAGATTCCTCCCACTGGTGATGTACACCGATAAACTCATCTTT.

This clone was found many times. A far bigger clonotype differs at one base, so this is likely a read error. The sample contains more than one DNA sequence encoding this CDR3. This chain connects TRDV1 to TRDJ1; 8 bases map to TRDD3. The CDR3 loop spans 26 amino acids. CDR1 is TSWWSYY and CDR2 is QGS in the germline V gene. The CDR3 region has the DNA TGTGCTCTTGGGGAACTCTGTTTCCTGTCATCTTCCTTAGCGGCTACTGGGGGCGAGTACACTGATAAACTCATCTTT. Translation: CALGELCFLSSSLAATGGEYTDKLIF.